Following are 12 T cell receptor beta chains from one sample sequenced in a study of low-dose radiotherapy and immunotherapy resistance in tumors. Stated time point: after trial treatment. Stated treatment: LDRT plus nivolumab, ipilimumab, low-dose cyclophosphamide and aspirin (RACIN trial). First-strand cDNA used TRAV- and TRBV-specific primers, covering alpha and beta chains. Amplification of TCRs used a constant-region primer and V-primer adapter for roughly 20 PCR cycles. TCRdb processed the reads anew with MiXCR; each CDR3 protein has one entry. The sample holds around 80,000 distinct CDR3 sequences, around a sixth seen once. Material: PBMCs, obtained after low-dose radiotherapy plus immunotherapy. These receptors were obtained from a male donor with prostate cancer.

This clonotype counts as medium-sized. Sequence at one end of the junction differs from germline and may be a read error. The CDR3 region is CASSIGTDTQYF. CDR3 DNA: TGTGCCAGCAGCATCGGAACAGATACGCAGTATTTT. This chain connects TRBV5-1 to TRBJ2-3; D is unclear. The CDR3 has 12 residues. Germline V gene data show CDR1 as SGHRS and CDR2 as YFSETQ.

This clonotype was observed at least ten times. The rearrangement uses TRBV19 and TRBJ1-5; 8 bases align to TRBD1. The CDR3 sequence is 14 residues long. Unmatched junction bases numbered 5, after V lost 5 bases and J lost 5 bases. The germline V gene encodes CDR1 LNHDA and CDR2 SQIVND (reference sequence). The CDR3 sequence is CASSPTGADQPQHF. Here the CDR3 DNA reads TGTGCCAGTAGTCCGACAGGGGCTGATCAGCCCCAGCATTTT.

Turning to this clonotype: A read error is the likely source, as a far larger clone sits one nucleotide away. The chain combines TRBV6-2 or TRBV6-3 with TRBJ2-7; possibly TRBD2 for D (5 bases). CDR3 length: 12 residues. Germline V lookup: CDR1 MNHEY, CDR2 SVGEGT. Deletions cut 6 bases from V and 7 bases from J, with 13 bases between. The CDR3 DNA sequence: TGTGCCAGCAGCCGGGATTATTATGAGCAGTACTTC. As protein: CASSRDYYEQYF.

Of note for this clonotype: This sequence is one base from a far larger clone and is likely a read error. This chain links TRBV11-2 with TRBJ2-5; a weak D match, TRBD2 (6 bases). Trimming removed 6 bases from V and 3 bases from J, with 17 bases in between. The CDR3 has 15 residues. Germline values: CDR1 SGHAT, CDR2 FQNNGV. CDR3 in DNA: TGTGCCAGCAGTCCGCAAAGCAAGCGGGAAGAGACCCAGTACTTC. Translated: CASSPQSKREETQYF.

This clonotype was detected only a few times. The gene calls are TRBV18 and TRBJ2-1, with 10 positions matching TRBD2. V shed 5 bases, J shed 8 bases, and the junction held 6 bases outside the gene matches. CDR3 length: 14 residues. The V gene's germline CDR1 is KGHSH and CDR2 LQKENI. The CDR3 DNA is TGTGCCAGCTCAGAACTAGCGGGAATCGATGAGCAGTTCTTC. As protein: CASSELAGIDEQFF.

This clonotype was detected many times. This chain joins TRBV23-1 and TRBJ2-2; TRBD1 is a possible D gene (6 bases). TRBV23-1 is designated an ORF whose function remains uncertain. V lost 10 bases, J lost 6 bases, and 27 bases lay in between. The CDR3 is 17 residues long. This chain's CDR3 is CAKPGPPGQKGSGELFF. In DNA, the CDR3 is TGCGCCAAACCGGGACCACCCGGACAGAAGGGTTCCGGGGAGCTGTTTTTT.

Worth noting for this clonotype: This probably arose from a read error, given a far larger clone one base away. This chain joins TRBV4-1 and TRBJ2-1, with 11 bases matching TRBD1. The CDR3 covers 16 residues. The germline gives CDR1 MGHRA, CDR2 YSYEKL. The junction had 12 bases not matched to a gene; V was cut back by 4 bases and J by 10 bases. CDR3 loop: CASSLGTGGTAYEQFF. CDR3 bases: TGCGCCAGCAGCCTCGGGACAGGGGGGACCGCCTACGAGCAGTTCTTC.

This clonotype was recorded many times. V and J are TRBV5-1 and TRBJ2-1; tentatively, D is TRBD1 (6 bases). In germline, CDR1 is SGHRS, CDR2 YFSETQ. The CDR3 runs to 15 residues. V was trimmed by 4 bases and J by 5 bases, leaving 16 bases between them. DNA of the CDR3: TGCGCCAGCAGCCGGGGTGGGGGCGTCCACAATGAGCAGTTCTTC. Residues: CASSRGGGVHNEQFF.

This sequence joins TRBV4-2 and TRBJ2-5, with D possibly matching TRBD1 (6 bases). CDR1 is LGHNA and CDR2 is YNFKEQ in the germline V gene. V was trimmed by 3 bases and J by 5 bases, leaving 13 bases between them. The CDR3 has 14 amino acids. CDR3 sequence: CASSQGAQGETQYF. The CDR3 DNA sequence: TGTGCCAGCAGCCAGGGGGCCCAGGGGGAGACCCAGTACTTC.

The chain employs TRBV3-1 and TRBJ2-7; D gene uncertain. Germline CDR1 LGHDT, CDR2 YNNKEL (reference sequence). The CDR3 length is 14 residues. The V and J ends lost 5 bases and 2 bases respectively, with 13 bases between them. In nucleotides, the CDR3 is TGTGCCAGCAGCGGCGGCAATACCCCCTACGAGCAGTACTTC. Translation: CASSGGNTPYEQYF.

The V call is TRBV5-4, the J call TRBJ2-7, with TRBD1 matching over 12 bases. This CDR3 is 16 amino acids long. Germline loops: CDR1 SGHNT, CDR2 YYREEE (reference sequence). The junction had 6 bases not matched to a gene; V was cut back by 0 bases and J by 5 bases. CDR3 bases: TGTGCCAGCAGCTTGGACCCGGGACAGGGGGCGGACGAGCAGTACTTC. Protein product: CASSLDPGQGADEQYF.

This clonotype has a count of ten or more. J is TRBJ2-1 and V is TRBV20-1; 10 nucleotides agree with TRBD2. The V segment lost 8 bases and the J segment 8 bases; nucleotides outside the gene matches: 9. This CDR3 spans 13 amino acids. CDR1 and CDR2 (germline): DFQATT, SNEGSKA (reference sequence). CDR3 DNA: TGCAGTCTACTAGGGACTAGCGCCCATGAGCAGTTCTTC. Amino acid sequence: CSLLGTSAHEQFF.